One and the same sample provided the 30 T cell receptor beta chains below, sequenced in a study of cytomegalovirus exposure and HLA in healthy donors. The primer mix had 60 Vbeta and 13 Jbeta primers. TCRdb's table, derived via immunoSEQ multiplex PCR, lists solely in-frame clones and lacks some. This table has 76,000 or so clones, roughly 78% appearing once. Specimen: PBMCs. The receptors originated from a man aged 25 to 40 in good health and CMV-seronegative.

The table lists this clone with a count of one. Written as DNA, the CDR3 is TGTGCCAGCGGGGGAGGACGGCCTTCCTACGAGCAGTACTTC. It translates to CASGGGRPSYEQYF. The genes are TRBV6-5 and TRBJ2-7, with D possibly matching TRBD2 (6 bases). This CDR3 is built from 14 residues. Germline CDR1 reads MNHEY; CDR2 reads SVGAGI. V lost 8 bases and J lost 1, with 15 bases in between.

V is TRBV5-4 and J is TRBJ2-5; 7 positions agree with TRBD2. This CDR3 has 12 residues. V gave up 10 bases and J gave up 5 bases; unmatched junction bases: 8. Germline lookup yields CDR1 SGHNT and CDR2 YYREEE (reference sequence). CDR3 amino acids: CAGGREGETQYF. For the CDR3, the DNA is TGTGCCGGAGGGAGGGAGGGGGAGACCCAGTACTTC.

J is TRBJ2-1 and V is TRBV6-5; 7 nucleotides match TRBD2. The CDR3 covers 16 residues. J lost 2 bases, V lost 3 bases, and 7 bases had no gene match. Germline-derived CDR1 and CDR2 are MNHEY and SVGAGI. CDR3 nucleotides: TGTGCCAGCAGTTATTCGGGCGGGAGCACCTACAATGAGCAGTTCTTC. Amino acids: CASSYSGGSTYNEQFF.

The chain uses TRBV28 and TRBJ1-2, with D perhaps matching TRBD1 (6 bases). In germline, CDR1 is MDHEN, CDR2 SYDVKM. Between the trimmed V and J ends, which lost 2 bases and 7 bases, there was a span of 17 bases. The CDR3 runs 15 residues. CDR3: CASSLVGAEVTGYTF. CDR3 nucleotide sequence: TGTGCCAGCAGTTTAGTGGGGGCGGAGGTGACTGGCTACACCTTC.

This clone was observed once. V is TRBV7-9 and J is TRBJ1-1, with 7 nucleotides matching TRBD1. V was clipped by 3 bases and J by 1 base; unmatched bases: 17. Germline CDR1 reads SEHNR; CDR2 reads FQNEAQ (reference sequence). This CDR3 has 19 amino acids. CDR3 bases: TGTGCCAGCAGCTTCCATCCCATAGTTTCACAGGGGAAGAACACTGAAGCTTTCTTT. Protein product: CASSFHPIVSQGKNTEAFF.

This clone was seen many times. The chain uses TRBV2 and TRBJ1-4, with D possibly matching TRBD1 (6 bases). V was cut by 6 bases and J by 10 bases, with 18 bases left in between. The CDR3 covers 14 residues. Per the germline V gene, CDR1 is SNHLY and CDR2 is FYNNEI. CDR3 DNA: TGTGCCAGCAGGACCCGGACAGACAGTCTAAAACTGTTTTTT. This gives the protein CASRTRTDSLKLFF.

The chain is built from TRBV9 and TRBJ2-7; possible D gene TRBD1, 5 bases. The germline CDR1 and CDR2 sequences are SGDLS and YYNGEE. The ends were cut back, 4 bases at V and 2 bases at J, with 13 bases in the middle. The CDR3 spans 14 residues. CDR3 DNA sequence: TGTGCCAGCAGCCCAACAGGTAGCCCCTACGAGCAGTACTTC. It encodes CASSPTGSPYEQYF. Drawing the rest from reference TRBV9 and TRBJ2-7, the complete variable domain is DSGVTQTPKHLITATGQRVTLRCSPRSGDLSVYWYQQSLDQGLQFLIQYYNGEERAKGNILERFSAQQFPDLHSELNLSSLELGDSALYFCASSPTGSPYEQYFGPGTRLTVT.

The genes are TRBV7-8 and TRBJ1-2; the D is unclear. The CDR3 extends over 13 amino acids. The V end was cut by 5 bases, the J end by 0 bases, with 7 bases between. Germline V gene data show CDR1 as SGHVS and CDR2 as FQNEAQ. The DNA of the CDR3 is TGTGCCAGCAGCCAATCGGCTAACTATGGCTACACCTTC. It codes for CASSQSANYGYTF. Based on the CDR3 plus reference TRBV7-8 and TRBJ1-2, the full variable domain is GAGVSQSPRYKVAKRGQDVALRCDPISGHVSLFWYQQALGQGPEFLTYFQNEAQLDKSGLPSDRFFAERPEGSVSTLKIQRTQQEDSAVYLCASSQSANYGYTFGSGTRLTVV.

V is TRBV2 and J is TRBJ1-4; no reliable D call. The CDR3 spans 14 residues. CDR1 is SNHLY and CDR2 is FYNNEI in the germline V gene. V lost 2 bases and J 6 bases, leaving 10 bases between the germline ends. CDR3 coding DNA: TGTGCCAGCAGTGAATTAACCACGGATGAAAAACTGTTTTTT. Its translation is CASSELTTDEKLFF.

This sequence joins TRBV19 and TRBJ1-1; 7 positions agree with TRBD1. Trimming removed 7 bases from V and 5 bases from J; junction bases left unmatched: 10. The germline V gene has CDR1 LNHDA and CDR2 SQIVND (reference sequence). The length of the CDR3 is 14 residues. The CDR3 DNA sequence: TGTGCCAGTACACCAACAGGGGTAATGACTGAAGCTTTCTTT. Translation gives CASTPTGVMTEAFF.

The chain has TRBV27 and TRBJ1-2; D remains unclear. Trimming cost V 7 bases and J 6 bases, with 21 bases left between them. The germline V gene has CDR1 MNHEY and CDR2 SMNVEV (reference sequence). This CDR3 comprises 15 residues. The CDR3 sequence is CASTHLTGGLDGYTF. In DNA form, the CDR3 reads TGTGCCAGCACCCACCTAACCGGAGGTTTGGATGGCTACACCTTC.

CDR3 amino acids: CATSRDRNEQFF. The CDR3 DNA reads TGTGCCACCAGCAGAGATAGAAATGAGCAGTTCTTC. This chain connects TRBV15 to TRBJ2-1; D call uncertain. The V and J ends lost 0 bases and 7 bases respectively, with 4 bases between them. The germline V gene encodes CDR1 LNHNV and CDR2 YYDKDF (reference sequence). The CDR3 has 12 residues.

The DNA of the CDR3 is TGTGCCAGCAGCCGAACAAACGGGGGGCAGGGGAGGAACACTGAAGCTTTCTTT. This codes for CASSRTNGGQGRNTEAFF. The chain has TRBV7-9 and TRBJ1-1, with D possibly matching TRBD1 (6 bases). Between the trimmed V and J ends, which lost 5 bases and 1 base, there was a span of 23 bases. The CDR3 covers 18 residues. CDR1 and CDR2 (germline): SEHNR, FQNEAQ (reference sequence).

The chain uses TRBV9 and TRBJ2-1; TRBD2 is a possible D gene (5 bases). This CDR3 has 17 residues. The V end lost 0 bases, the J end lost 9 bases, and 22 bases lay between the germline ends. Germline assignment: CDR1 SGDLS and CDR2 YYNGEE. The CDR3 bases are TGTGCCAGCAGCGTAGCTTCCGGGGAATTGGTCATGGGTGAGCAGTTCTTC. As protein: CASSVASGELVMGEQFF.

A single count supports this clone. The V and J genes are TRBV27 and TRBJ1-6; D may be TRBD1 (5 bases). Trimming shortened V by 4 bases and J by 14 bases, and 18 bases separated the two germline ends. This CDR3 comprises 14 residues. Germline V gives CDR1 MNHEY, CDR2 SMNVEV (reference sequence). Here the CDR3 reads CASSSTGYGTTLHF. The DNA for the CDR3 is TGTGCCAGCAGTTCCACAGGTTATGGGACTACCCTCCACTTT.

This clone has just a few counts. The gene calls are TRBV4-3 and TRBJ2-1; D not resolved. The CDR3 consists of 14 residues. V gave up 5 bases and J gave up 0 bases, with 8 bases separating them. Per the germline V gene, CDR1 is LGHNA and CDR2 is YSLEER. DNA of the CDR3: TGCGCCAGCAGCGCGCGAAGCTCCTACAATGAGCAGTTCTTC. Its protein is CASSARSSYNEQFF.

This rearrangement joins TRBV27 to TRBJ2-2; possibly TRBD1 for D (5 bases). CDR3 length equals 14 residues. Trimming took off 6 bases at V and 1 base at J, with 9 bases between the two ends. Germline loops: CDR1 MNHEY, CDR2 SMNVEV (reference sequence). Here the CDR3 reads CASRGRVNTGELFF. DNA for the CDR3: TGTGCCAGCAGGGGCAGGGTGAACACCGGGGAGCTGTTTTTT.

This clone occurred a few times. The genes are TRBV7-3 and TRBJ2-3; possibly TRBD2 for D (5 bases). The CDR3 contains 14 residues. Germline V gene sequence: CDR1 SGHTA, CDR2 FQGTGA. Between the trimmed V and J ends, which lost 5 bases and 2 bases, there was a span of 11 bases. CDR3 DNA sequence: TGTGCCAGCAGCCATGACGGGAACACAGATACGCAGTATTTT. It specifies CASSHDGNTDTQYF.

The chain is built from TRBV7-6 and TRBJ1-1; D is undetermined. The ends were cut back, 1 base at V and 5 bases at J, with 17 bases in the middle. The V gene's germline CDR1 is SGHVS and CDR2 FNYEAQ. The CDR3 has 16 residues. The CDR3 sequence: CASSLGAGAGRTEAFF. In nucleotides, the CDR3 is TGTGCCAGCAGCTTAGGGGCGGGAGCGGGGAGAACTGAAGCTTTCTTT.

The chain combines TRBV10-3 with TRBJ2-7, with D possibly TRBD1 on 6 matching bases. CDR3 length: 17 residues. The germline gives CDR1 ENHRY, CDR2 SYGVKD. V shed 0 bases and J shed 4 bases, with 19 bases lying between them. The CDR3 nucleotides read TGTGCCATCAGTGAGTCAGGGGGAAAGGGGTTCACGTACGAGCAGTACTTC. Translation: CAISESGGKGFTYEQYF.

In regard to this clone: At one end, the junction sequence differs from germline, possibly due to a read error. The genes are TRBV7-9 and TRBJ1-1; no clear D. This CDR3 contains 12 residues. The germline V gene has CDR1 SEHNR and CDR2 FQNEAQ (reference sequence). The CDR3 nucleotides read TGTTCCAGCAGCTTTGGAGGGACTGAAGCTTTCTTT. Translation: CSSSFGGTEAFF.

The gene calls are TRBV7-2 and TRBJ2-5; a weak D match, TRBD1 (6 bases). The last part of the DNA fits TRBJ2-7 better; the J call may be wrong. The germline CDR1 and CDR2 sequences are SGHTA and FQGNSA. The CDR3 has 15 residues. In DNA form, the CDR3 reads TGTGCCAGCAGCTTCGCTACAGGGAGCTCCTACGAGCAGTACTTC. Its protein product is CASSFATGSSYEQYF.

To note about this clone: Other DNA variants within this sample encode the same CDR3. This rearrangement joins TRBV30 to TRBJ2-1; D uncertain. CDR3 length equals 16 residues. Germline CDR1 and CDR2: GTSNPN and SVGIG (reference sequence). Trimming removed 0 bases from V and 8 bases from J, with 20 bases in between. DNA for the CDR3: TGTGCCTGGAGTGTAACCCTTCCCCCCTTGGAGTATGAGCAGTTCTTC. Translating it yields CAWSVTLPPLEYEQFF.

The CDR3 DNA sequence: TGTGCCAGCAGCCAAGGGGGGACAGGGACAGAGACCCAGTACTTC. Its protein product is CASSQGGTGTETQYF. V gene TRBV11-2 combines with J gene TRBJ2-5; 9 bases agree with TRBD1. With V trimmed by 5 bases and J by 4 bases, 8 bases remained unmatched. Germline CDR1 SGHAT, CDR2 FQNNGV. The CDR3 covers 15 residues.

This clone appeared a single time. The chain employs TRBV9 and TRBJ1-1, with 9 positions matching TRBD1. CDR1 is SGDLS and CDR2 is YYNGEE in the germline V gene. J was trimmed by 5 bases and V by 2 bases; bases with no gene match: 7. This CDR3 comprises 15 residues. The CDR3 coding sequence is TGTGCCAGCAGCGTCACAGGGGGCGGGAGGACTGAAGCTTTCTTT. Protein sequence: CASSVTGGGRTEAFF.

The rearrangement joins TRBV28 to TRBJ2-3; D is unclear. Trimming took off 2 bases at V and 1 base at J, with 7 bases between the two ends. Germline CDR1 MDHEN, CDR2 SYDVKM. The CDR3 spans 14 residues. CDR3 DNA sequence: TGTGCCAGCAGTTTAATTCCTGGCACAGATACGCAGTATTTT. It specifies CASSLIPGTDTQYF.

The V and J genes are TRBV11-2 and TRBJ2-1; 10 bases match TRBD2. The CDR3 length is 19 residues. The junction had 15 bases not matched to a gene; V was cut back by 2 bases and J by 5 bases. CDR1 and CDR2 (germline): SGHAT, FQNNGV. The CDR3 loop reads CASSLNLAGAAWGDNEQFF. CDR3 nucleotide sequence: TGTGCCAGCAGCTTAAATCTAGCGGGGGCCGCCTGGGGTGACAATGAGCAGTTCTTC.

This clone was observed once. The genes are TRBV19 and TRBJ1-5, with no clear D. CDR1 LNHDA and CDR2 SQIVND come from the germline V gene (reference sequence). V was trimmed by 6 bases and J by 0 bases, leaving 12 bases between them. The CDR3 sequence is 15 residues long. The CDR3 loop reads CASRLDIHSNQPQHF. CDR3 bases: TGTGCCAGTAGACTTGACATTCATAGCAATCAGCCCCAGCATTTT.

The J gene is TRBJ1-6, the V gene TRBV5-6; the D gene is possibly TRBD1 (5 bases). Germline V CDR1 and CDR2: SGHDT, YYEEEE. CDR3 size: 17 residues. Trimming pared 1 base from V and 10 bases from J, leaving 21 bases between. The CDR3 loop is CASSLWGTNGGSSPLHF. Written as DNA, the CDR3 is TGTGCCAGCAGCTTGTGGGGCACCAACGGGGGGTCCTCACCCCTCCACTTT.

The chain recombines TRBV2 with TRBJ1-5; perhaps TRBD1 as D (6 bases). This CDR3 has 14 residues. Per the germline V gene, CDR1 is SNHLY and CDR2 is FYNNEI. V was trimmed by 2 bases and J by 9 bases, leaving 14 bases between them. The CDR3 loop reads CASSERGAIWPQHF. Written as DNA, the CDR3 is TGTGCCAGCAGTGAACGGGGGGCGATCTGGCCCCAGCATTTT.